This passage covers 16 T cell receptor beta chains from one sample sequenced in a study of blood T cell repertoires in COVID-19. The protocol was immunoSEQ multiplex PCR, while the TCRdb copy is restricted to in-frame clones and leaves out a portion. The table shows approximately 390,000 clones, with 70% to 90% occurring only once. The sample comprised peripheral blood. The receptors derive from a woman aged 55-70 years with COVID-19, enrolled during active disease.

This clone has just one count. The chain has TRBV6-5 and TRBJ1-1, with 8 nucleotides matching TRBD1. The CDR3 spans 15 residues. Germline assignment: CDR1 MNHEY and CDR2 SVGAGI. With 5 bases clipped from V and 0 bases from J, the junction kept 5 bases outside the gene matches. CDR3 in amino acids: CASSTDRGVNTEAFF. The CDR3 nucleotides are TGTGCCAGCAGTACCGACAGGGGTGTGAACACTGAAGCTTTCTTT.

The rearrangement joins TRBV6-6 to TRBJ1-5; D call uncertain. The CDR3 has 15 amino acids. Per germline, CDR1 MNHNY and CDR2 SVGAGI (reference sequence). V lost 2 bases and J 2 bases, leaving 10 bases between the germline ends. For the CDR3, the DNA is TGTGCCAGCAGTTACGTTCAGGTCGGCAATCAGCCCCAGCATTTT. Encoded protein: CASSYVQVGNQPQHF.

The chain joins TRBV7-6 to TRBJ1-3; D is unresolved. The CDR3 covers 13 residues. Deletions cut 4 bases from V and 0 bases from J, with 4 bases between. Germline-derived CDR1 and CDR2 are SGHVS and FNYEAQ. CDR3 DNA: TGTGCCAGCAGCTCCAGCTCTGGAAACACCATATATTTT. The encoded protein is CASSSSSGNTIYF. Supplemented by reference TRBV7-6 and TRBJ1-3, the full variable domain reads GAGVSQSPRYKVTKRGQDVALRCDPISGHVSLYWYRQALGQGPEFLTYFNYEAQQDKSGLPNDRFSAERPEGSISTLTIQRTEQRDSAMYRCASSSSSGNTIYFGEGSWLTVV.

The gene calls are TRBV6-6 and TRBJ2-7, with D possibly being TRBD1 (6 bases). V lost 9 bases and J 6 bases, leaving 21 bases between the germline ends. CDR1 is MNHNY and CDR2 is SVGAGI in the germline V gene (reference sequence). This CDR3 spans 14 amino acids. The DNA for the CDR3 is TGTGCCAGTACGCCCGCGCAGGGGCCTTCCGAGCAGTACTTC. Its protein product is CASTPAQGPSEQYF.

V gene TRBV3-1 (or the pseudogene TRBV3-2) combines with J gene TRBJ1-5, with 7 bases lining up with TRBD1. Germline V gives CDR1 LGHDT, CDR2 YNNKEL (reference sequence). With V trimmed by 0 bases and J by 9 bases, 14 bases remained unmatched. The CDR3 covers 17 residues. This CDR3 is CASSQEGGTGIYRPQHF. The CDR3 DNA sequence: TGTGCCAGCAGCCAAGAAGGGGGCACAGGTATTTATCGGCCCCAGCATTTT.

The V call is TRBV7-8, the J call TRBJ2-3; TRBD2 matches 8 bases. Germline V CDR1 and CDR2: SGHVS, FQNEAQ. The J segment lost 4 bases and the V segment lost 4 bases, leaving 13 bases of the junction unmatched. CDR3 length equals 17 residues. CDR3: CASSYSSLTGGADTQYF. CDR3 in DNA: TGTGCCAGCAGCTACTCATCTCTTACGGGGGGGGCAGATACGCAGTATTTT. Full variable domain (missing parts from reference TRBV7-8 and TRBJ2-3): GAGVSQSPRYKVAKRGQDVALRCDPISGHVSLFWYQQALGQGPEFLTYFQNEAQLDKSGLPSDRFFAERPEGSVSTLKIQRTQQEDSAVYLCASSYSSLTGGADTQYFGPGTRLTVL.

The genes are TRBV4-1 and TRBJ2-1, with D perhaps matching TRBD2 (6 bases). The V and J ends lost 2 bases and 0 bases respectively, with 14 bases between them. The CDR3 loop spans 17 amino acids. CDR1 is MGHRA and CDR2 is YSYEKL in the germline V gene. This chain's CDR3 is CASSQIPGLSSYNEQFF. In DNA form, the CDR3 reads TGCGCCAGCAGCCAAATTCCGGGACTGAGCTCCTACAATGAGCAGTTCTTC.

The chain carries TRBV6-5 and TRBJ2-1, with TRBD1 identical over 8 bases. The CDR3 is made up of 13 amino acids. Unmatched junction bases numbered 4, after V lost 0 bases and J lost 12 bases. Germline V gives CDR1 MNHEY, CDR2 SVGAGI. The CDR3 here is CASSYSTGDLQFF. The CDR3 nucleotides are TGTGCCAGCAGTTACTCGACAGGGGATCTGCAGTTCTTC.

The CDR3 loop reads CASSSGRGKTEAFF. CDR3 sequence (DNA): TGTGCCAGTAGTTCCGGACGGGGTAAAACTGAAGCTTTCTTT. The chain uses TRBV19 and TRBJ1-1; no clear D. V was clipped by 5 bases and J by 5 bases, with 15 bases between them. Germline lookup yields CDR1 LNHDA and CDR2 SQIVND (reference sequence). CDR3 length: 14 amino acids. The full variable domain, with the rest looked up from reference TRBV19 and TRBJ1-1, is DGGITQSPKYLFRKEGQNVTLSCEQNLNHDAMYWYRQDPGQGLRLIYYSQIVNDFQKGDIAEGYSVSREKKESFPLTVTSAQKNPTAFYLCASSSGRGKTEAFFGQGTRLTVV.

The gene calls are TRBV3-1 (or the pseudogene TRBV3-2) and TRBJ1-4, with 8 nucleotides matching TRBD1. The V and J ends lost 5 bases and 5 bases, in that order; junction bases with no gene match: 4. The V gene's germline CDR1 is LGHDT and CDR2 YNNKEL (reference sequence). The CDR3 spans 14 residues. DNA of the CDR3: TGTGCCAGCAGCAACAGGGGGGGGAATGAAAAACTGTTTTTT. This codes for CASSNRGGNEKLFF.

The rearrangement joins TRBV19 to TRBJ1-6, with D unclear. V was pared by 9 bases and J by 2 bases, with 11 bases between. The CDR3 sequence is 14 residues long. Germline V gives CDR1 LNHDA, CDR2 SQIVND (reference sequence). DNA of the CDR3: TGTGCCAGCGAACAGCGGGCCTATAATTCACCCCTCCACTTT. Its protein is CASEQRAYNSPLHF.

CDR3 sequence: CASSLEGLGNTEAFF. CDR3 bases: TGTGCCAGCAGCTTGGAGGGACTGGGGAACACTGAAGCTTTCTTT. The rearrangement links TRBV5-6 to TRBJ1-1; tentatively, D is TRBD1 (5 bases). Looked up from germline, CDR1 is SGHDT and CDR2 is YYEEEE. V was cut by 0 bases and J by 1 base, with 10 bases left in between. The CDR3 is 15 amino acids.

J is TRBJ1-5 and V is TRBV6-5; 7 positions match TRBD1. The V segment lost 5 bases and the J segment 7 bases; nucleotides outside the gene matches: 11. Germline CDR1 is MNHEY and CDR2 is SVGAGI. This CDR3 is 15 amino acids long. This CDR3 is CASSPRQGMGQPQHF. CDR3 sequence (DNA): TGTGCCAGCAGTCCCCGACAGGGAATGGGACAGCCCCAGCATTTT.

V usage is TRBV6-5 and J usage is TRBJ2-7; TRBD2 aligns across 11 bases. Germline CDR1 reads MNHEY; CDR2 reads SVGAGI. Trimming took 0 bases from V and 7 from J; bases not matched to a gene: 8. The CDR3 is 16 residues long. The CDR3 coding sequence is TGTGCCAGCAGTTACTCGACTAGCGGGGCCCGGGGAGAGCAGTACTTC. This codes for CASSYSTSGARGEQYF.

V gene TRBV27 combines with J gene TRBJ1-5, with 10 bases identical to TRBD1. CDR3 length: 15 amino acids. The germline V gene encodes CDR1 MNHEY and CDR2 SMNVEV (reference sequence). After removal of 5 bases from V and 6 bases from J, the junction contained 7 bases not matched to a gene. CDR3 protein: CASSVRQGAVQPQHF. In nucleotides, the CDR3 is TGTGCCAGCAGTGTCAGACAGGGGGCAGTTCAGCCCCAGCATTTT.

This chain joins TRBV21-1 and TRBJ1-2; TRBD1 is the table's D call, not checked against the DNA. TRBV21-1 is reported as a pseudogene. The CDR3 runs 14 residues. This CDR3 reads CASRGRGWGYGYTF. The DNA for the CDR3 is TGTGCCAGCAGGGGAAGGGGGTGGGGCTATGGCTACACCTTC.